Described below is a single T cell receptor (beta chain) sequence and its context. This sample is part of a study of blood T cell repertoires in COVID-19. Study-wide context: The study drew acute and convalescent COVID-19 samples from the United States, Italy and Spain. T cells, B-cell-depleted T cells, or PBMCs supplied cDNA or gDNA.

The CDR3 is 16 amino acids. V lost 6 bases and J lost 0, with 16 bases in between. Germline V gene lookup returns CDR1 MNHEY and CDR2 SMNVEV (reference sequence). In the authors' methods: Estimates of nucleated cell counts were drawn from the amplification of reference gene primers. TCRdb keeps only in-frame clones here, not all; method: immunoSEQ multiplex PCR. Clone size and V and J calls were adopted from that table, with D and trimming inferred from the DNA. The repertoire holds 200,000 to 300,000 clones, with around 86% as singletons. The clonotype was recovered from a woman aged 25-40 years who had recovered from COVID-19. The chain carries TRBV27 and TRBJ2-3, with D maybe TRBD1 (7 bases). Sequencing input: peripheral blood. The CDR3 bases are TGTGCCAGCAGCGGACTACAGGGGAGAAGCACAGATACGCAGTATTTT. Residues: CASSGLQGRSTDTQYF.